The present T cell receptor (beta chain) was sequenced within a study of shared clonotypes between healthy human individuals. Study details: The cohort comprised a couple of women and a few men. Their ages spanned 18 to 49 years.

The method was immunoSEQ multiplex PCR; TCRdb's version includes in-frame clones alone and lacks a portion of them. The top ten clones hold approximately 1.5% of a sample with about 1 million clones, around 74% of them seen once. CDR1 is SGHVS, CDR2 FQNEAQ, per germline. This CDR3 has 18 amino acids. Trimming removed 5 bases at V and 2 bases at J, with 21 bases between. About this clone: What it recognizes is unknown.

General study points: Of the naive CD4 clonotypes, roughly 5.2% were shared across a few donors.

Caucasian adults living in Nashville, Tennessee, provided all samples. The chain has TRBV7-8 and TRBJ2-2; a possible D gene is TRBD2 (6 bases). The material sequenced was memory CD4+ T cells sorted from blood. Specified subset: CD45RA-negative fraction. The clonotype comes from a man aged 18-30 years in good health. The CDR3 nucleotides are TGTGCCAGCAGCGCGAGGACTCTAGCGTCCATAAACACCGGGGAGCTGTTTTTT. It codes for CASSARTLASINTGELFF.